This T cell receptor (beta chain) is drawn from a study of T-cell memory formation after mild COVID-19. Study-level background: There were largely donor-specific TCR clusters. Overall study results and limits: Memory cells collected pre-infection included some clones that later responded, suggesting cross-reactive memory joined.

This clonotype has more than one count but fewer than ten. What it recognizes is unknown. One entry per CDR3 protein results from TCRdb running MiXCR on the 5' RACE reads. The sample includes roughly 450,000 distinct CDR3 sequences, 15% to 20% seen only once; the top ten take approximately 13%. This CDR3 comprises 15 residues. V lost 2 bases and J lost 6, with 15 bases in between. Germline-derived CDR1 and CDR2 are SGHTA and FQGTGA. The chain has TRBV7-3 and TRBJ2-3, with a weak D call TRBD1 (6 bases). The TCR comes from an adult woman who had mild COVID-19 (a few samples of this study predate the infection). Cell type and time point are not known. Input material: PBMCs or a T cell subset sorted from them (not recorded which). CDR3 region: CASSLALGRGDTQYF. The CDR3 DNA reads TGTGCCAGCAGCTTAGCTTTGGGCAGGGGTGATACGCAGTATTTT.